A single sample gave rise to the 10 T cell receptor beta chains below, sequenced in a study of CD8 T cells in ankylosing spondylitis. Study-level points and caveats: A motif of 8 or 9 highly homologous TCR beta variants was seen as apparently characteristic of ankylosing spondylitis blood.

No antigens are known for them. Each CDR3 protein is one row after TCRdb ran MiXCR on the 5' RACE reads. The sample comprises about 220,000 distinct CDR3 sequences, roughly 6.6% of which are singletons, and about 14% rests with the top ten. Sequencing was done on a sample of blood, either unsorted or a sorted T cell fraction (not recorded which). The receptors here all came from a male donor with ankylosing spondylitis.

This clonotype was seen ten or more times. The chain uses TRBV11-1 and TRBJ1-1, with 10 bases aligning to TRBD1. CDR1 SGHAT and CDR2 FQDESV come from the germline V gene (reference sequence). With 5 bases clipped from V and 7 bases from J, the junction kept 19 bases outside the gene matches. The CDR3 length is 18 residues. CDR3 in DNA: TGTGCCAGCAGCCATCCGACAGGGGGCGAGATCCACCGACTTGAAGCTTTCTTT. Translation gives CASSHPTGGEIHRLEAFF.

As to this clonotype: A much larger clone differs by one base, so this may be a read error. The rearrangement links TRBV7-8 to TRBJ1-5; the D gene is possibly TRBD1 (6 bases). The CDR3 runs to 15 residues. The V end was cut by 5 bases, the J end by 6 bases, with 17 bases between. CDR1 is SGHVS and CDR2 is FQNEAQ in the germline V gene. The CDR3 protein is CASSLGQSVSQPQHF. The CDR3 nucleotides are TGTGCCAGCAGCCTTGGACAGTCAGTTAGTCAGCCCCAGCATTTT.

This clonotype occurred a few times. The J gene is TRBJ2-1, the V gene TRBV5-1; D may be TRBD2 (6 bases). CDR3 length: 14 residues. Trimming stripped 7 bases from V and 0 bases from J, with 11 bases between. The germline CDR1 and CDR2 sequences are SGHRS and YFSETQ. The CDR3 here is CASEPGVSYNEQFF. The DNA for the CDR3 is TGCGCCAGCGAGCCGGGGGTCTCCTACAATGAGCAGTTCTTC.

This rearrangement joins TRBV7-8 to TRBJ1-2, with D perhaps matching TRBD1 (5 bases). Trimming pared 5 bases from V and 5 bases from J, leaving 18 bases between. This CDR3 has 15 residues. From germline, CDR1 is SGHVS and CDR2 FQNEAQ. The CDR3 nucleotides are TGTGCCAGCAGCGGACCGGGACGGCGCCTTTATGGCTACACCTTC. Protein sequence: CASSGPGRRLYGYTF. Drawing the rest from reference TRBV7-8 and TRBJ1-2, the complete variable domain is GAGVSQSPRYKVAKRGQDVALRCDPISGHVSLFWYQQALGQGPEFLTYFQNEAQLDKSGLPSDRFFAERPEGSVSTLKIQRTQQEDSAVYLCASSGPGRRLYGYTFGSGTRLTVV.

There are many counts of this clonotype. The chain couples TRBV7-9 to TRBJ2-5; no definite D call. This CDR3 region has 17 residues. The V end was cut by 6 bases, the J end by 4 bases, with 24 bases between. Germline CDR1 and CDR2: SEHNR and FQNEAQ (reference sequence). CDR3 bases: TGTGCCAGCAGAACCCCTTCCCCCCCGGATCCGATAGAGACCCAGTACTTC. It yields the protein CASRTPSPPDPIETQYF.

This chain links TRBV7-2 with TRBJ2-1, with TRBD2 matching over 7 bases. The CDR3 contains 17 residues. J was trimmed by 1 base and V by 2 bases; bases with no gene match: 8. CDR1 SGHTA and CDR2 FQGNSA come from the germline V gene. CDR3 protein: CASSLSTGRISYNEQFF. In nucleotides, the CDR3 is TGTGCCAGCAGCTTATCTACCGGGAGGATATCCTACAATGAGCAGTTCTTC.

This clonotype has at least ten counts. The chain carries TRBV28 and TRBJ2-5; D gene uncertain. V was clipped by 2 bases and J by 1 base, with 11 bases between them. Germline CDR1 MDHEN, CDR2 SYDVKM. This CDR3 has 15 residues. CDR3 residues: CASSLGRTVQETQYF. CDR3 nucleotides: TGTGCCAGCAGTTTAGGGCGGACGGTCCAAGAGACCCAGTACTTC.

This clonotype was found a few times. CDR3 bases: TGTGCCACCAGTGATTCCAGGGCCGGGGAGCTGTTTTTT. It yields the protein CATSDSRAGELFF. The chain joins TRBV24-1 to TRBJ2-2; maybe TRBD1 (5 bases). Germline CDR1 and CDR2: KGHDR and SFDVKD. This CDR3 is 13 amino acids long. The ends were cut back, 2 bases at V and 6 bases at J, with 6 bases in the middle.

The chain joins TRBV6-5 to TRBJ1-1; unclear D gene. Trimming pared 2 bases from V and 1 base from J, leaving 11 bases between. There are 15 residues in the CDR3. Germline-derived CDR1 and CDR2 are MNHEY and SVGAGI. The CDR3 here is CASSYGRERNTEAFF. CDR3 in DNA: TGTGCCAGCAGTTACGGAAGGGAACGGAACACTGAAGCTTTCTTT.

This clonotype has a handful of counts. The V and J genes are TRBV20-1 and TRBJ2-7, with 7 positions matching TRBD1. With 5 bases clipped from V and 0 bases from J, the junction kept 7 bases outside the gene matches. CDR3 length: 14 amino acids. Germline assignment: CDR1 DFQATT and CDR2 SNEGSKA (reference sequence). In DNA form, the CDR3 reads TGCAGTGCTGACAGGGACCTAACCTCCTACGAGCAGTACTTC. Translation: CSADRDLTSYEQYF.